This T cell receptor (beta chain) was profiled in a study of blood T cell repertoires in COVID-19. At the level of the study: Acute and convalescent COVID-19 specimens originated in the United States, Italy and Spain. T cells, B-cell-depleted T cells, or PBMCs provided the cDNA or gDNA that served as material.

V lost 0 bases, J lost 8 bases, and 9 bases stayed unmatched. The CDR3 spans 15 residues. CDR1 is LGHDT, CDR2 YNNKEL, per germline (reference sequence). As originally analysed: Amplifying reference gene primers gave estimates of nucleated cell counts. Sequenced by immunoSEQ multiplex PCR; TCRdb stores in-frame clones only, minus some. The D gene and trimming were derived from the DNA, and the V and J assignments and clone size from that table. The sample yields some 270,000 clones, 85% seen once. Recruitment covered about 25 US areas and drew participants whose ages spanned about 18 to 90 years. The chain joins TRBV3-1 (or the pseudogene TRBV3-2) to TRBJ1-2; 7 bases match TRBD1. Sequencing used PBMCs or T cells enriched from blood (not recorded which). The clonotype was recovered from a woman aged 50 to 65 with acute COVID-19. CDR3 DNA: TGTGCCAGCAGCCAAGATTTAAGGGGGCCGAAGGGCTACACCTTC. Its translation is CASSQDLRGPKGYTF.